The 27 T cell receptor beta chains below come from one sample, sequenced in a study of technical replicates of blood from a few donors. TCRdb keeps only in-frame clones here, not all; method: immunoSEQ multiplex PCR. The sample consists of 45,000 to 60,000 clones, around 96% of them appearing once. Sequences were obtained from PBMCs. Source of these receptors: a human donor in good health. Some clones in this sample may be carry-over from other donors' samples.

The V and J genes are TRBV18 and TRBJ2-1; 8 bases are a match to TRBD1. Germline CDR1 is KGHSH and CDR2 is LQKENI. With 6 bases clipped from V and 8 bases from J, the junction kept 12 bases outside the gene matches. The length of the CDR3 is 15 residues. The DNA of the CDR3 is TGTGCCAGCTCTCCCCCCCAGGGGGCGCGATATGAGCAGTTCTTC. Its protein is CASSPPQGARYEQFF.

V is TRBV4-1 and J is TRBJ1-2; D is undetermined. V lost 8 bases to trimming and J lost 8 bases, with 18 bases between them. The CDR3 consists of 13 residues. Germline V gene lookup returns CDR1 MGHRA and CDR2 YSYEKL. CDR3 in amino acids: CASGKTDLGGYTF. For the CDR3, the DNA is TGCGCCAGCGGAAAGACCGACCTCGGGGGCTACACCTTC.

The chain has TRBV5-6 and TRBJ2-7, with TRBD1 matching 8 bases. The J segment lost 4 bases and the V segment lost 5 bases, leaving 8 bases of the junction unmatched. The length of the CDR3 is 14 residues. Germline V gene lookup returns CDR1 SGHDT and CDR2 YYEEEE. The DNA of the CDR3 is TGTGCCAGCAGTTTCTCGACAGGGGCATACGAGCAGTACTTC. This translates into CASSFSTGAYEQYF.

The chain recombines TRBV11-3 with TRBJ2-1; tentatively, D is TRBD1 (6 bases). This CDR3 comprises 15 residues. Germline values: CDR1 SGHNT, CDR2 YENEEA. V was pared by 5 bases and J by 0 bases, with 11 bases between. The CDR3 loop is CASSPEDSSYNEQFF. CDR3 coding DNA: TGTGCCAGCAGCCCCGAGGACAGCTCCTACAATGAGCAGTTCTTC.

The V gene is TRBV1, the J gene TRBJ2-7; the listed D gene, TRBD1, was not tested against the DNA. TRBV1 is flagged as a pseudogene. This CDR3 spans 16 amino acids. Here the CDR3 DNA reads TGCACCAGCAGCCAAGATCGATTTACAGGTTTCCACGAGCAGTACTTC. This encodes CTSSQDRFTGFHEQYF.

The V call is TRBV2, the J call TRBJ2-3, with D tentatively TRBD2 (6 bases). The V gene lost 6 bases and the J gene lost 0 bases, with 13 bases spanning the gap. Looked up from germline, CDR1 is SNHLY and CDR2 is FYNNEI. The CDR3 spans 15 residues. The CDR3 sequence: CASRRGGVSTDTQYF. DNA for the CDR3: TGTGCCAGCAGGAGGGGCGGGGTTAGCACAGATACGCAGTATTTT.

V gene TRBV2 combines with J gene TRBJ2-1; possible D gene TRBD1, 6 bases. Germline-derived CDR1 and CDR2 are SNHLY and FYNNEI. The CDR3 covers 13 residues. Trimming shortened V by 6 bases and J by 4 bases, and 10 bases separated the two germline ends. The CDR3 nucleotides read TGTGCCAGCAGCGGGACACCGTACAATGAGCAGTTCTTC. Its translation: CASSGTPYNEQFF.

The chain has TRBV4-3 and TRBJ2-1; no clear D. The CDR3 runs to 13 residues. Trimming removed 0 bases from V and 13 bases from J, with 13 bases in between. Germline CDR1 reads LGHNA; CDR2 reads YSLEER. The CDR3 nucleotides are TGCGCCAGCAGCCAAGATCAGTCGACTCACCAGTTCTTC. Protein product: CASSQDQSTHQFF.

The chain carries TRBV5-6 and TRBJ2-3; weak D call: TRBD2 (5 bases). V lost 4 bases and J lost 2, with 11 bases in between. Per germline, CDR1 SGHDT and CDR2 YYEEEE. The length of the CDR3 is 14 residues. The chain's CDR3 is CASSTRFHTDTQYF. The DNA of the CDR3 is TGTGCCAGCAGCACTAGATTCCACACAGATACGCAGTATTTT.

A word on this clone: Germline and junction disagree at one end, which may indicate a read error. J is TRBJ2-1 and V is TRBV6-5; the D gene is possibly TRBD2 (6 bases). Looked up from germline, CDR1 is MNHEY and CDR2 is SVGAGI. CDR3 length equals 14 residues. Here the CDR3 reads CASSYSRTTLFTIF. The CDR3 nucleotides read TGTGCCAGCAGTTACTCGAGGACTACCCTATTTACGATCTTC.

The chain has TRBV7-2 and TRBJ1-5, with D uncertain. The germline V gene encodes CDR1 SGHTA and CDR2 FQGNSA. This CDR3 contains 12 residues. V was pared by 5 bases and J by 11 bases, with 13 bases between. As DNA, the CDR3 is TGTGCCAGCAGCCCTCTAGGTTTGGCCCAGCATTTT. Translation gives CASSPLGLAQHF.

The chain links TRBV7-9 to TRBJ2-7; weak D call: TRBD2 (5 bases). The CDR3 extends over 19 amino acids. V was clipped by 4 bases and J by 0 bases, with 25 bases between them. The germline CDR1 and CDR2 sequences are SEHNR and FQNEAQ (reference sequence). This CDR3 is CASSSPIRGLDQSSYEQYF. The CDR3 DNA is TGTGCCAGCAGCTCCCCTATACGGGGTTTGGACCAGAGCTCCTACGAGCAGTACTTC.

This clone was found once. The V call is TRBV5-4, the J call TRBJ2-7, with D perhaps TRBD2 (5 bases). The CDR3 consists of 15 residues. Germline V CDR1 and CDR2: SGHNT, YYREEE (reference sequence). Trimming removed 2 bases from V and 5 bases from J, with 17 bases in between. The CDR3 DNA reads as TGTGCCAGCAGCTTAGACTACAGTGTCACCCACGAGCAGTACTTC. This encodes CASSLDYSVTHEQYF.

This sequence joins TRBV10-3 and TRBJ2-3, with D maybe TRBD2 (5 bases). CDR3 length equals 14 residues. Germline V gene sequence: CDR1 ENHRY, CDR2 SYGVKD. The V gene lost 5 bases and the J gene lost 2 bases, with 11 bases spanning the gap. CDR3 region: CAISSGGFTDTQYF. The CDR3 coding sequence is TGTGCCATCAGTAGCGGAGGATTCACAGATACGCAGTATTTT.

The chain links TRBV19 to TRBJ1-2; 10 bases agree with TRBD1. There are 14 residues in the CDR3. Germline V gives CDR1 LNHDA, CDR2 SQIVND (reference sequence). J was trimmed by 8 bases and V by 10 bases; bases with no gene match: 13. CDR3 amino acids: CATLGRDRGRGYTF. CDR3 in DNA: TGTGCCACCCTGGGGAGGGACAGGGGACGGGGCTACACCTTC.

This chain joins TRBV4-1 and TRBJ1-6; weak D call: TRBD1 (5 bases). Germline loops: CDR1 MGHRA, CDR2 YSYEKL. The CDR3 sequence is 15 residues long. V was shortened by 1 base and J by 7 bases, with 11 bases between the two germline ends. CDR3 region: CASSQAGGTNSPLHF. Written as DNA, the CDR3 is TGCGCCAGCAGCCAAGCCGGGGGAACGAATTCACCCCTCCACTTT.

This rearrangement joins TRBV7-9 to TRBJ2-1, with no clear D. Germline V gene data show CDR1 as SEHNR and CDR2 as FQNEAQ (reference sequence). V gave up 2 bases and J gave up 5 bases, with 10 bases separating them. This CDR3 comprises 14 residues. CDR3 region: CASSLLSYHNEQFF. Here the CDR3 DNA reads TGTGCCAGCAGCTTATTGTCCTACCACAATGAGCAGTTCTTC.

The J gene is TRBJ1-2, the V gene TRBV5-1; D is undetermined. The CDR3 is 13 residues long. Germline V lookup: CDR1 SGHRS, CDR2 YFSETQ. Trimming stripped 0 bases from V and 7 bases from J, with 10 bases between. CDR3 sequence reads: CASSLARPSGYTF. CDR3 DNA: TGCGCCAGCAGCTTGGCCCGCCCTAGTGGCTACACCTTC.

The chain uses TRBV5-6 and TRBJ2-5; D not resolved. The CDR3 has 14 amino acids. Per the germline V gene, CDR1 is SGHDT and CDR2 is YYEEEE. V shed 0 bases and J shed 4 bases, with 10 bases lying between them. The CDR3 here is CASSLGLIAETQYF. CDR3 nucleotides: TGTGCCAGCAGCTTGGGTCTAATAGCAGAGACCCAGTACTTC.

This clone was counted a single time. The CDR3 spells CASSHDRDPHYGYTF. In DNA form, the CDR3 reads TGTGCCAGCTCTCACGACAGGGACCCACACTATGGCTACACCTTC. The rearrangement uses TRBV18 and TRBJ1-2, with TRBD1 identical over 7 bases. In germline, CDR1 is KGHSH, CDR2 LQKENI. This CDR3 region has 15 residues. V shed 6 bases and J 3 bases; nucleotides not matched to a gene: 10.

The chain joins TRBV5-1 to TRBJ2-3; 11 positions agree with TRBD2. Trimming at V came to 5 bases and at J to 1 base, leaving 0 bases not matched to a gene. The CDR3 has 14 residues. Germline V gene data show CDR1 as SGHRS and CDR2 as YFSETQ. In DNA, the CDR3 is TGCGCCAGCAGGGGACTAGCGGGCACAGATACGCAGTATTTT. As protein: CASRGLAGTDTQYF.

The rearrangement uses TRBV5-4 and TRBJ2-7; possible D gene TRBD2, 6 bases. CDR3 size: 15 residues. CDR1 and CDR2 from the germline V gene are SGHNT and YYREEE (reference sequence). Trimming cost V 5 bases and J 0 bases, with 15 bases left between them. CDR3 nucleotides: TGTGCCAGCAGTTACCCCGGGACTGCCTCCTACGAGCAGTACTTC. Its translation is CASSYPGTASYEQYF.

The J gene is TRBJ2-2, the V gene TRBV7-9, with D perhaps TRBD1 (5 bases). The CDR3 length is 15 residues. The germline V gene has CDR1 SEHNR and CDR2 FQNEAQ (reference sequence). Trimming removed 6 bases from V and 4 bases from J, with 15 bases in between. CDR3 sequence reads: CASRWAGRSTGELFF. DNA for the CDR3: TGTGCCAGCAGGTGGGCAGGGCGCAGCACCGGGGAGCTGTTTTTT.

The chain joins TRBV5-1 to TRBJ2-5; tentatively, D is TRBD1 (5 bases). The CDR3 runs to 13 residues. Germline values: CDR1 SGHRS, CDR2 YFSETQ. V gave up 2 bases and J gave up 4 bases, with 9 bases separating them. CDR3 DNA sequence: TGCGCCAGCAGCTTTAGGCAGGGAGAGACCCAGTACTTC. It translates to CASSFRQGETQYF.

This chain joins TRBV13 and TRBJ1-1, with 8 bases aligning to TRBD1. The CDR3 totals 13 residues. The ends lost 5 bases at V and 4 bases at J; junction bases unmatched: 3. Germline V gene lookup returns CDR1 PRHDT and CDR2 FYEKMQ (reference sequence). CDR3 DNA sequence: TGTGCCAGCAGCCCCAGGGGGCCCACTGAAGCTTTCTTT. This encodes CASSPRGPTEAFF.

The chain is built from TRBV29-1 and TRBJ1-2; 9 bases map to TRBD1. The CDR3 has 12 residues. V dropped 6 bases and J dropped 8; count of bases not matched to a gene: 7. CDR1 is SQVTM and CDR2 is ANQGSEA in the germline V gene. CDR3 loop: CSVVGQGGGYTF. CDR3 sequence (DNA): TGCAGCGTGGTGGGACAGGGTGGAGGCTACACCTTC.

The J gene is TRBJ2-7, the V gene TRBV5-4; D may be TRBD2 (6 bases). The V gene lost 0 bases and the J gene lost 5 bases, with 6 bases spanning the gap. This CDR3 is 12 amino acids long. Germline lookup yields CDR1 SGHNT and CDR2 YYREEE (reference sequence). The CDR3 loop reads CASSLGGDEQYF. DNA of the CDR3: TGTGCCAGCAGCTTGGGCGGGGACGAGCAGTACTTC.